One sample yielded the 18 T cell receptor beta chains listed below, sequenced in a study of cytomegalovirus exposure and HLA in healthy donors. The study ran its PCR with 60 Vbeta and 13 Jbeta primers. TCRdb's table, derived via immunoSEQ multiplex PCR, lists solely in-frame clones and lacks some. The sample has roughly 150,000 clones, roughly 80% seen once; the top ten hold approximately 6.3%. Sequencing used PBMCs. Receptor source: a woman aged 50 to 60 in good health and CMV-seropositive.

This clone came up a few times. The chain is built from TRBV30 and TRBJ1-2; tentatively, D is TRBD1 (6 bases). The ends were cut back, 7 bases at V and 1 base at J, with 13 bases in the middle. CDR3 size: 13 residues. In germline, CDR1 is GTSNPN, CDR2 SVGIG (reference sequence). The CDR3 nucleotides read TGTGCCTCAAGGCGGACAGATAACTATGGCTACACCTTC. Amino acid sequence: CASRRTDNYGYTF. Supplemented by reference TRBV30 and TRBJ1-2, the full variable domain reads SQTIHQWPATLVQPVGSPLSLECTVEGTSNPNLYWYRQAAGRGLQLLFYSVGIGQISSEVPQNLSASRPQDRQFILSSKKLLLSDSGFYLCASRRTDNYGYTFGSGTRLTVV.

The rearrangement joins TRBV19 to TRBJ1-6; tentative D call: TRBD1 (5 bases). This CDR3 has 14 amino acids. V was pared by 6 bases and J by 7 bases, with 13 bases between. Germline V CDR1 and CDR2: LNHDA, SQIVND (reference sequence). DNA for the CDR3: TGTGCCAGTAGATTCCAGGGATTGAATTCACCCCTCCACTTT. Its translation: CASRFQGLNSPLHF.

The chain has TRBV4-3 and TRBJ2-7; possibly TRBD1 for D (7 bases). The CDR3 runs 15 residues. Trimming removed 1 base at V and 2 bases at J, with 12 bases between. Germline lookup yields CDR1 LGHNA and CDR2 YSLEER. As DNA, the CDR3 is TGCGCCAGCAGCCAAGTGGAGGGGGCCCCCTACGAGCAGTACTTC. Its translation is CASSQVEGAPYEQYF.

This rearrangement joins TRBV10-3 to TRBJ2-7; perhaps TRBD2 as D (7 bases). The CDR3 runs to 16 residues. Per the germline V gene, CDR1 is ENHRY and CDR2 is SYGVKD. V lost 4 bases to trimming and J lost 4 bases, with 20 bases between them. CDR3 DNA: TGTGCCATCAGTGGGGTGGGGGGGCTGGAGAGATACGAGCAGTACTTC. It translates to CAISGVGGLERYEQYF.

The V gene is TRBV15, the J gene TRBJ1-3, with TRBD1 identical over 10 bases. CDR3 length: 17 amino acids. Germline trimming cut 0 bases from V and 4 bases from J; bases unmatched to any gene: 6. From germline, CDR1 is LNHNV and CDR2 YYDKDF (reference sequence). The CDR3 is CATSRDRDRGKGNTIYF. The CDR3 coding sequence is TGTGCCACCAGCAGAGACCGGGACAGGGGTAAAGGAAACACCATATATTTT. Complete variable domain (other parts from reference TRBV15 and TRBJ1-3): DAMVIQNPRYQVTQFGKPVTLSCSQTLNHNVMYWYQQKSSQAPKLLFHYYDKDFNNEADTPDNFQSRRPNTSFCFLDIRSPGLGDTAMYLCATSRDRDRGKGNTIYFGEGSWLTVV.

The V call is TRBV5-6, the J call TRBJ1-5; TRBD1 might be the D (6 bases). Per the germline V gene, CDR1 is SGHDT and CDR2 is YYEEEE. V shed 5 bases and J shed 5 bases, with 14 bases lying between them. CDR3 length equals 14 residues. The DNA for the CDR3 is TGTGCCAGCAGTATCAGATCAGGGGATCAGCCCCAGCATTTT. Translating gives CASSIRSGDQPQHF.

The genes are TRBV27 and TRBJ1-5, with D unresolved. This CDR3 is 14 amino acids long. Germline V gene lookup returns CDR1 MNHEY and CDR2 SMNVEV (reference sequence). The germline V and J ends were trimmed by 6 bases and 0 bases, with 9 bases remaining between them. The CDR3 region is CASRRDYSNQPQHF. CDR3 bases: TGTGCCAGCAGGCGGGATTATAGCAATCAGCCCCAGCATTTT.

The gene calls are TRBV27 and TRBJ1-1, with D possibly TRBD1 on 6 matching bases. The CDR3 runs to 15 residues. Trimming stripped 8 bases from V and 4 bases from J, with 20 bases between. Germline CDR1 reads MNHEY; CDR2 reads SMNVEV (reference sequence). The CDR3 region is CASGLQGPGLTEAFF. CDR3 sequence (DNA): TGTGCCAGCGGGTTACAGGGTCCAGGACTCACTGAAGCTTTCTTT.

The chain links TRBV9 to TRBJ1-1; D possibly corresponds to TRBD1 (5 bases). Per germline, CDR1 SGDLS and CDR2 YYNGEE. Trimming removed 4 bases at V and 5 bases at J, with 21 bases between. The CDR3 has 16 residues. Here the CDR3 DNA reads TGTGCCAGCAGCCTCAGCCCACATCTAGGGGAAACTGAAGCTTTCTTT. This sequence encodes CASSLSPHLGETEAFF.

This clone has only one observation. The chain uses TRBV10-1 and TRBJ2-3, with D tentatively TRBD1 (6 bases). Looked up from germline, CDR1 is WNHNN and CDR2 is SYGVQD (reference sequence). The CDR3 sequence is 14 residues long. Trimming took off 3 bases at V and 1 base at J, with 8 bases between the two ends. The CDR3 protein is CASSEYRGTDTQYF. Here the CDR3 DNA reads TGCGCCAGCAGTGAATACAGGGGCACAGATACGCAGTATTTT.

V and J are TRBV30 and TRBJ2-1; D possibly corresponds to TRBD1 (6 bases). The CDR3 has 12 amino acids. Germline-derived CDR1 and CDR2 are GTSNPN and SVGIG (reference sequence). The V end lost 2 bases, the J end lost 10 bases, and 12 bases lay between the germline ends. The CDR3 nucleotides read TGTGCCTGGAGTCCCACAGGGATGGAGCAGTTCTTC. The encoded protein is CAWSPTGMEQFF. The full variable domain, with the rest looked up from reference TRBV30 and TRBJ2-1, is SQTIHQWPATLVQPVGSPLSLECTVEGTSNPNLYWYRQAAGRGLQLLFYSVGIGQISSEVPQNLSASRPQDRQFILSSKKLLLSDSGFYLCAWSPTGMEQFFGPGTRLTVL.

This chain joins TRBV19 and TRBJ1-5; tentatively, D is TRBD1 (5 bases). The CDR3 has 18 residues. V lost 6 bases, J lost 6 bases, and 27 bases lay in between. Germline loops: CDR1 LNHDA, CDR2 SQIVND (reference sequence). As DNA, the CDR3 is TGTGCCAGTAGCCAAAGGAGGTCCGGGACTCTACGGGGTCAGCCCCAGCATTTT. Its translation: CASSQRRSGTLRGQPQHF.

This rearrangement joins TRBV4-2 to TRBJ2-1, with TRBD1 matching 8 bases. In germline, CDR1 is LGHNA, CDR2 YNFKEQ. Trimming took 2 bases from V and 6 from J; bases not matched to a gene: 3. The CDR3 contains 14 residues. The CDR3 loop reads CASSQWTGRNEQFF. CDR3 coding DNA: TGTGCCAGCAGCCAATGGACAGGGCGCAATGAGCAGTTCTTC.

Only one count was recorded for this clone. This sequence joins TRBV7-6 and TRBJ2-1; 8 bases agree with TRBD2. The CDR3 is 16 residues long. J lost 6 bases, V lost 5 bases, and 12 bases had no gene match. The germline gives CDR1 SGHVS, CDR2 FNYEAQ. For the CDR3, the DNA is TGTGCCAGCAGCCCGCAGCCGGGGGGGGATAGCAATGAGCAGTTCTTC. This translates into CASSPQPGGDSNEQFF.

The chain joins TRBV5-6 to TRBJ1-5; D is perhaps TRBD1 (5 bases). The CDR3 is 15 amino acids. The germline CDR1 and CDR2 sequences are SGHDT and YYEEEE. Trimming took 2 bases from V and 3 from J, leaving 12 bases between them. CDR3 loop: CASSFWGEINQPQHF. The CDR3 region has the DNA TGTGCCAGCAGCTTTTGGGGGGAAATCAATCAGCCCCAGCATTTT. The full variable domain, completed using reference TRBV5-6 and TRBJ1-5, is DAGVTQSPTHLIKTRGQQVTLRCSPKSGHDTVSWYQQALGQGPQFIFQYYEEEERQRGNFPDRFSGHQFPNYSSELNVNALLLGDSALYLCASSFWGEINQPQHFGDGTRLSIL.

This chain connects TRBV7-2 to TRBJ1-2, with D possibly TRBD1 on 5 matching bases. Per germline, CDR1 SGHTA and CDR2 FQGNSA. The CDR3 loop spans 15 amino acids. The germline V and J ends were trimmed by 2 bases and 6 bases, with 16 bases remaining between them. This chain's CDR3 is CASSLLGRDRDGYTF. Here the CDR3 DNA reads TGTGCCAGCAGCTTACTAGGGCGGGACCGAGATGGCTACACCTTC.

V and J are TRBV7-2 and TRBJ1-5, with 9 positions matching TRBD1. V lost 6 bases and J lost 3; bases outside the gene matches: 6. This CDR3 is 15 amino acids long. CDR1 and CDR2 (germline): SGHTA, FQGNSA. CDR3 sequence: CASSKQGANNQPQHF. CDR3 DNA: TGTGCCAGCAGTAAACAGGGGGCTAACAATCAGCCCCAGCATTTT.

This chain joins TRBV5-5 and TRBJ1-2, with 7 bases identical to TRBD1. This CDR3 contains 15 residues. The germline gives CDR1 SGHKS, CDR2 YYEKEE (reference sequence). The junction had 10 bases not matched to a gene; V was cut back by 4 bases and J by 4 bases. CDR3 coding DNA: TGTGCCAGCAGCGTTGAGGGACAGATCTCCTATGGCTACACCTTC. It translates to CASSVEGQISYGYTF.